This record looks at one T cell receptor (beta chain) sequence and its context. The antigen is undetermined. Sequenced by immunoSEQ multiplex PCR; TCRdb stores in-frame clones only, minus some. The sample yields tens of thousands of clones, about nine tenths seen once. This CDR3 contains 13 residues. V was shortened by 0 bases and J by 6 bases, with 8 bases between the two germline ends. Germline V lookup: CDR1 SGHTA, CDR2 FQGNSA. The data belong to a study of T cell responses to AZD1222 COVID-19 vaccine. Overall study findings and caveats: Vaccination with two AZD1222 doses was followed by a rise in Spike-specific TCR breadth and depth. The reported proportion of spike-specific TCRs targeting unmutated variant regions was nearly half.

The source is an adult in good health. The sequenced sample was peripheral blood, obtained on day 0 of AZD1222 vaccination. The chain uses TRBV7-2 and TRBJ1-1; unclear D gene. This chain's CDR3 is CASSLAGSPEAFF. CDR3 DNA: TGTGCCAGCAGCTTAGCGGGGTCCCCTGAAGCTTTCTTT. The entire variable domain, with the rest obtained from reference TRBV7-2 and TRBJ1-1, is as follows: GAGVSQSPSNKVTEKGKDVELRCDPISGHTALYWYRQSLGQGLEFLIYFQGNSAPDKSGLPSDRFSAERTGGSVSTLTIQRTQQEDSAVYLCASSLAGSPEAFFGQGTRLTVV.